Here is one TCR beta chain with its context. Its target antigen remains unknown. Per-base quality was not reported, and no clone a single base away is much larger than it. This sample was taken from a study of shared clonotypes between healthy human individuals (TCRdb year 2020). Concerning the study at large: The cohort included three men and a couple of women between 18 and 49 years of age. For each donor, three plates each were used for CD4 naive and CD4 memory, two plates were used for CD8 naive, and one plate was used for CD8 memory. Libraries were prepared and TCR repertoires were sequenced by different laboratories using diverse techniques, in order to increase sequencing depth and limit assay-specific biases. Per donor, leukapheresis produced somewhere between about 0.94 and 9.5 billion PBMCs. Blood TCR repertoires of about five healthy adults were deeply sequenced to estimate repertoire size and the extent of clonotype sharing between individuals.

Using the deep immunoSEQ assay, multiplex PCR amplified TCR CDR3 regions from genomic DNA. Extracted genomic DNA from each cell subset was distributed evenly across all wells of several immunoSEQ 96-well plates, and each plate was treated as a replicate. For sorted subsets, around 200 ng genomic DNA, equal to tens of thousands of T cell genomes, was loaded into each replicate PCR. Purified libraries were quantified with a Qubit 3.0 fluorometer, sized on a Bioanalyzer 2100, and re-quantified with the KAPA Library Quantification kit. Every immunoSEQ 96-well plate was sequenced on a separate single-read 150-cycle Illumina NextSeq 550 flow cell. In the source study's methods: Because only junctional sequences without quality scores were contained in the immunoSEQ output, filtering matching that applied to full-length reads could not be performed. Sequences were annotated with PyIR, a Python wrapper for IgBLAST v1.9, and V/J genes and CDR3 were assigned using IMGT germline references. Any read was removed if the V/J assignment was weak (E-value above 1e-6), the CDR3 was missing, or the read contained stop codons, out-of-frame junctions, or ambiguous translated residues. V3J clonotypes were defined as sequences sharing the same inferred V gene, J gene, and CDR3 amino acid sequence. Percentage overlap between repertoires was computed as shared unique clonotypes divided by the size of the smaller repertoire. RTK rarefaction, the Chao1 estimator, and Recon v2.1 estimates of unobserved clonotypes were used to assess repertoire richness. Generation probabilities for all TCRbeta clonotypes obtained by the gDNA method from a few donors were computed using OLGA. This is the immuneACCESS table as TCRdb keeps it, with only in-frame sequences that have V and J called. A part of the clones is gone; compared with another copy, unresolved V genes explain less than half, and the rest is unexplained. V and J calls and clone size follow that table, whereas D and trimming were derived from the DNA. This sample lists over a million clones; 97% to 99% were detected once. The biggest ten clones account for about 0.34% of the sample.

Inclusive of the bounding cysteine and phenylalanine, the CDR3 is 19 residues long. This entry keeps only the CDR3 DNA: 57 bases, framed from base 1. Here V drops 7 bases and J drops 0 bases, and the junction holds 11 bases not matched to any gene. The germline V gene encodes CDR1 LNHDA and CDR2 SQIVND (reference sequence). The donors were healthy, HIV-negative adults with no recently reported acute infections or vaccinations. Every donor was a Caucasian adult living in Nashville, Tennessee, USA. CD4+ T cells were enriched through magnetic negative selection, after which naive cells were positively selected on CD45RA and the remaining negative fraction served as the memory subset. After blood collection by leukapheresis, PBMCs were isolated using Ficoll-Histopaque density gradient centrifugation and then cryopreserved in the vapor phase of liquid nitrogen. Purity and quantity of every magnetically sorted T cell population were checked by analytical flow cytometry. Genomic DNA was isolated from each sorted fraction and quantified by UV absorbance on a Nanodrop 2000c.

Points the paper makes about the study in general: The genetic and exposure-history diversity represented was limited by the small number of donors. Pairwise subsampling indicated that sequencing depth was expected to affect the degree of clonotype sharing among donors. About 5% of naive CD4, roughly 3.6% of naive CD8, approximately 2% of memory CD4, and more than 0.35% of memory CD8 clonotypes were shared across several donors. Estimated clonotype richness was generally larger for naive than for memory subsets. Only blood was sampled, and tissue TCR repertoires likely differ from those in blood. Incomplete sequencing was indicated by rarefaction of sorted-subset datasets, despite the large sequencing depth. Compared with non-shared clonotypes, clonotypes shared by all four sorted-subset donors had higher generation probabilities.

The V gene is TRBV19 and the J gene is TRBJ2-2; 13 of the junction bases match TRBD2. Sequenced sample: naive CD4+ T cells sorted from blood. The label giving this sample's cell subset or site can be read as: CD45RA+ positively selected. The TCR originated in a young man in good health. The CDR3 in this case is CASIGGLAGKRTNTGELFF. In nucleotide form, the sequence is TGTGCCAGTATTGGGGGACTAGCGGGGAAGCGCACGAACACCGGGGAGCTGTTTTTT. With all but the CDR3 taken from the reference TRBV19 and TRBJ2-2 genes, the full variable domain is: DGGITQSPKYLFRKEGQNVTLSCEQNLNHDAMYWYRQDPGQGLRLIYYSQIVNDFQKGDIAEGYSVSREKKESFPLTVTSAQKNPTAFYLCASIGGLAGKRTNTGELFFGEGSRLTVL.